This TCR beta chain comes out of a study of T cell responses to AZD1222 COVID-19 vaccine. Whole-study findings and limits: Of spike-specific TCRs, nearly half reportedly target regions left unmutated in variants.

Concerning this clone: Its specificity is not known.

CDR1 is MNHEY and CDR2 is SVGAGI in the germline V gene. With 1 base removed from V and 5 bases from J, the gap between germline ends came to 5 bases. The CDR3 runs to 12 residues. This table comes from immunoSEQ multiplex PCR, and its TCRdb copy is limited to in-frame clones, with some not included. The sample records 150,000 or so clones, more than 70% being singletons. This TCR was recovered from an adult in good health. Sequencing was performed on peripheral blood, taken on day 0 of AZD1222 vaccination. The chain couples TRBV6-5 to TRBJ2-5; D call uncertain. The CDR3 DNA reads as TGTGCCAGCAGTTACTATGGGGAGACCCAGTACTTC. Its translation: CASSYYGETQYF.